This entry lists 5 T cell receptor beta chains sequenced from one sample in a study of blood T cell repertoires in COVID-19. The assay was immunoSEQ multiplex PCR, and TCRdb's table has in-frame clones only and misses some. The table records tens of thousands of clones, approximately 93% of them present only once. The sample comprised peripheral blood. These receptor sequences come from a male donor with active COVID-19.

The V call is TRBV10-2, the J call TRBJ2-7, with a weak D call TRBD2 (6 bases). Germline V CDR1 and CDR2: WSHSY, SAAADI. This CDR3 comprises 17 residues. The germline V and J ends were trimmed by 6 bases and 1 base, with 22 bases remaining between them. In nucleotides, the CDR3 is TGCGCCAGCAGCGCACCTATATCGGGAGCCATATCCTACGAGCAGTACTTC. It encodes CASSAPISGAISYEQYF.

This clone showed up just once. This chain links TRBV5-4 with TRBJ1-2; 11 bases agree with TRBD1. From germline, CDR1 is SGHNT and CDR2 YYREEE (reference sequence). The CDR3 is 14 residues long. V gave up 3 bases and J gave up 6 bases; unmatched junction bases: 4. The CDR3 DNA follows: TGTGCCAGCAGCTGGACAGGGGGCAATGATGGCTACACCTTC. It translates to CASSWTGGNDGYTF.

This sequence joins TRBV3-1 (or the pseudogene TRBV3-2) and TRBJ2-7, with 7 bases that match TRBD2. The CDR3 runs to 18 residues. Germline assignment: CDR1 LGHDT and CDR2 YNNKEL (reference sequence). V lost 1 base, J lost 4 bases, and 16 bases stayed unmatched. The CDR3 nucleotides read TGTGCCAGCAGCCAAGTCCCCACTAAGCGGGGCGGCGCGTACGAGCAGTACTTC. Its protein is CASSQVPTKRGGAYEQYF.

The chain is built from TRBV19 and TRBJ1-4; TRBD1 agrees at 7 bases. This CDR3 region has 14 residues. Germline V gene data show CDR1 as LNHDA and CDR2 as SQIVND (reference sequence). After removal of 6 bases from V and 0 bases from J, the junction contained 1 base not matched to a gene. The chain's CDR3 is CASSTGATNEKLFF. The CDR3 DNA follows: TGTGCCAGTAGCACAGGGGCAACTAATGAAAAACTGTTTTTT.

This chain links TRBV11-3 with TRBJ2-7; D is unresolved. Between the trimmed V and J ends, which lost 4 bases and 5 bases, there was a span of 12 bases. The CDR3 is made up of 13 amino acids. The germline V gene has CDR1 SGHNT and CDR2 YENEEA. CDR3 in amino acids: CASSSLAGDEQYF. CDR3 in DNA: TGTGCCAGCAGCTCTTTGGCAGGTGACGAGCAGTACTTC. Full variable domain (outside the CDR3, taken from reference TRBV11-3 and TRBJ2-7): EAGVVQSPRYKIIEKKQPVAFWCNPISGHNTLYWYLQNLGQGPELLIRYENEEAVDDSQLPKDRFSAERLKGVDSTLKIQPAELGDSAVYLCASSSLAGDEQYFGPGTRLTVT.